Given below is one T cell receptor (beta chain) in context. This CDR3 contains 16 residues. Per germline, CDR1 MNHEY and CDR2 SMNVEV (reference sequence). Losses at the gene ends were 8 bases for V and 7 bases for J; bases not matched to a gene: 11. This sample was taken from a study of shared clonotypes between healthy human individuals. Naive CD8 populations comprised CD45RO-negative cells positively selected for CCR7, excluding terminally differentiated effector memory CD45RA+ cells. Donation came from healthy HIV-negative adults that had no recent acute infections or vaccinations. Nashville, Tennessee was home to all donors, each a Caucasian adult. Genomic DNA per cell subset filled all wells of several immunoSEQ plates. Authors' processing steps: ImmunoSEQ supplied junction-only sequences lacking quality scores, so filtering was different. The assay was immunoSEQ multiplex PCR, and TCRdb's table has in-frame clones only and misses some. Clone size and V and J calls were adopted from that table, with D and trimming inferred from the DNA. The sample carries more than 550,000 clones, about 90% recorded once.

The V gene is TRBV27, the J gene TRBJ2-1, with 13 bases lining up with TRBD2. The sample consisted of naive CD8+ T cells sorted from blood. This TCR was recovered from a man aged 25 to 40 in good health. CDR3 bases: TGTGCCAGCGGCAAGAGGACTAGCGGGAGCCAGAATGAGCAGTTCTTC. It encodes CASGKRTSGSQNEQFF.